This is a list of T cell receptor beta chains from one sample in a study of CD8+CD57+ T cells in acquired aplastic anemia. TCRdb re-called the reads with MiXCR, one entry per CDR3 protein. Here the sample spans 400,000 to 600,000 distinct CDR3 sequences, approximately 32% being singletons. The sequenced sample was sorted CD4+, CD8+, or CD8+CD57+ T cells (not recorded which) from PBMCs. The origin of the receptors is a human donor with aplastic anemia. The CDR3 runs from the conserved cysteine through the conserved F or W. D genes are given only for firm matches. Part of the rows lack a size; the others show once, few, many or a class for expanded clones.

>.|TRBJ2-7|18|.|TRBV25-1
TGTGCCAGCAGTGATCAGAGGTCTGGGACCCTCTCCGACTACGAGCAGTACTTC
CASSDQRSGTLSDYEQYF
>few|TRBJ2-1|15|TRBD1|TRBV7-3
TGTGCCAGCAGCTCTCAGACAGGGGGCAGGAATGAGCAGTTCTTC
CASSSQTGGRNEQFF
>.|TRBJ2-7|15|TRBD1|TRBV20-1
TGCAGTGCGACATTATCAGGGGGATTCTCCTACGAGCAGTACTTC
CSATLSGGFSYEQYF
>.|TRBJ2-2|17|TRBD1|TRBV7-9
TGTGCCAGCAGGATAACAGGGGGGACAGCGGAAGCCGGGGAGCTGTTTTTT
CASRITGGTAEAGELFF
>.|TRBJ1-5|13|.|TRBV10-3
TGTGCCATCAGTCAGGGGAGGGATCAGCCCCAGCATTTT
CAISQGRDQPQHF
>.|TRBJ2-7|15|.|TRBV5-1
TGCGCCAGCAGCTTACTGGGCCAAAGCTCCTACGAGCAGTACTTC
CASSLLGQSSYEQYF
>.|TRBJ2-1|15|.|TRBV4-1
TGCGCCAGCAGCCAAGTGATTCTAGGTCCCCATGAGCAGTTCTTC
CASSQVILGPHEQFF
>.|TRBJ2-2|16|TRBD2|TRBV20-1
TGCAGTGCTAGAGATCTAACTAGCGGGAGGACCGGGGAGCTGTTTTTT
CSARDLTSGRTGELFF
>few|TRBJ1-2|12|.|TRBV18
TGTGCCAGCTCACCTCAACAGGGAGGCTACACCTTC
CASSPQQGGYTF
>few|TRBJ2-7|15|TRBD1|TRBV5-6
TGTGCCAGCAGCTCGTGGACAGGGGGCTCCTACGAGCAGTACTTC
CASSSWTGGSYEQYF
>many|TRBJ2-7|13|.|TRBV24-1
TGTGCCACCTCATCCAGGGTGGACTACGAGCAGTACTTC
CATSSRVDYEQYF
>many|TRBJ1-1|14|.|TRBV29-1
TGCAGCGTTGAGGTCAGGGCAATGATCACTGAAGCTTTCTTT
CSVEVRAMITEAFF
>many|TRBJ2-7|13|TRBD1|TRBV20-1
TGCAGTGCTGGGACAGACGGTCCGAGCGAGCAGTACTTC
CSAGTDGPSEQYF
>.|TRBJ2-4|15|.|TRBV9
TGTGCCAGCAGCGTAGGGAGTTTGGGCAAAAACATTCAGTACTTC
CASSVGSLGKNIQYF
>many|TRBJ1-2|17|.|TRBV11-2
TGTGCCAGCAGCTTCCGGTCATCGCACGACGGACCCTATGGCTACACCTTC
CASSFRSSHDGPYGYTF
>.|TRBJ1-4|16|TRBD1|TRBV20-1
TGCAGTGCTGCGCTAGTTGAGGGACAGACTGGGGAAAAACTGTTTTTT
CSAALVEGQTGEKLFF
>.|TRBJ1-1|14|.|TRBV5-6
TGTGCCAGCAGCTTGCGTGGGGGCTACACTGAAGCTTTCTTT
CASSLRGGYTEAFF